One and the same sample provided the 21 T cell receptor beta chains below, sequenced in a study of cytomegalovirus exposure and HLA in healthy donors (dated by TCRdb to 2016 to 2017). The method behind the library was the immunoSEQ multiplex PCR assay. For the multiplex PCR, a mixture combining 60 forward primers for TCR Vbeta segments and 13 reverse primers for TCR Jbeta segments was used. TCRdb limited this immuneACCESS table to in-frame rearrangements with V and J called. A share of clones is missing; checked studies link under half to unresolved V genes, and the rest is unexplained. The sample table records approximately 96,000 clones. Approximately 5.7% of the sample is in the top ten clones. Input material: PBMCs. The receptor source for this set is a girl aged 10 to 17 in good health and CMV-seropositive.

The rearrangement uses TRBV29-1 and TRBJ2-2; 7 bases are shared with TRBD1. V shed 7 bases and J 5 bases; nucleotides not matched to a gene: 13. Germline lookup yields CDR1 SQVTM and CDR2 ANQGSEA. The length of the CDR3 is 15 residues. This CDR3 is CSAAPQGQLTGELFF. The CDR3 DNA is TGCAGCGCCGCCCCACAGGGACAGCTAACCGGGGAGCTGTTTTTT.

A remark on this clone: The same CDR3 arises from other DNA sequences in this sample as well. The genes are TRBV5-6 and TRBJ1-5; 9 positions match TRBD1. V was clipped by 4 bases and J by 5 bases; unmatched bases: 4. Germline values: CDR1 SGHDT, CDR2 YYEEEE. The CDR3 is 14 residues long. CDR3 nucleotides: TGTGCCAGCAGCCGGGACAGGGTGGATCAGCCCCAGCATTTT. This translates into CASSRDRVDQPQHF.

This chain uses TRBV7-9 with TRBJ1-1; 7 positions agree with TRBD1. Germline assignment: CDR1 SEHNR and CDR2 FQNEAQ (reference sequence). After removal of 0 bases from V and 7 bases from J, the junction contained 14 bases not matched to a gene. This CDR3 has 17 residues. The chain's CDR3 is CASSLAKGSQGGDEAFF. CDR3 sequence (DNA): TGTGCCAGCAGCTTAGCGAAGGGGAGCCAGGGGGGCGATGAAGCTTTCTTT.

In regard to this clone: A junction end diverges from the germline sequence, so it may reflect a read error. The V call is TRBV6-1, the J call TRBJ2-7; 9 positions match TRBD1. The CDR3 has 16 amino acids. Germline-derived CDR1 and CDR2 are MNHNS and SASEGT. CDR3 sequence (DNA): TGTGCCAGCAGTGGCAGGACAGGGGCCTTCTCCTGCGAGCAGTACTTC. It is translated as CASSGRTGAFSCEQYF.

The gene calls are TRBV7-6 and TRBJ2-2, with 10 bases fitting TRBD2. The CDR3 loop spans 17 amino acids. V gave up 1 base and J gave up 3 bases; unmatched junction bases: 5. Germline values: CDR1 SGHVS, CDR2 FNYEAQ. The CDR3 sequence is CASSLERGGLDTGELFF. The CDR3 DNA is TGTGCCAGCAGCTTAGAGCGGGGGGGCCTGGACACCGGGGAGCTGTTTTTT.

The chain employs TRBV5-1 and TRBJ1-1, with D possibly being TRBD1 (5 bases). The CDR3 is 15 amino acids. Germline lookup yields CDR1 SGHRS and CDR2 YFSETQ. The germline V and J ends were trimmed by 2 bases and 0 bases, with 11 bases remaining between them. DNA of the CDR3: TGCGCCAGCAGCTTCTGGGGCTCCATGAACACTGAAGCTTTCTTT. As protein: CASSFWGSMNTEAFF.

The chain joins TRBV2 to TRBJ2-7; D might be TRBD1 (5 bases). The CDR3 has 11 amino acids. Germline CDR1 SNHLY, CDR2 FYNNEI. V lost 8 bases and J lost 4, with 9 bases in between. The CDR3 sequence: CASGDSYEQYV. In nucleotides, the CDR3 is TGTGCCAGCGGAGACAGTTACGAGCAGTACGTC.

V usage is TRBV2 and J usage is TRBJ1-1; D is uncertain. The V end lost 3 bases, the J end lost 7 bases, and 12 bases lay between the germline ends. Looked up from germline, CDR1 is SNHLY and CDR2 is FYNNEI. There are 13 residues in the CDR3. The CDR3 coding sequence is TGTGCCAGCAGTGAGTTGTTAGCGGGTGAAGCTTTCTTT. It is translated as CASSELLAGEAFF.

The V and J genes are TRBV4-1 and TRBJ2-5; maybe TRBD2 (5 bases). Per germline, CDR1 MGHRA and CDR2 YSYEKL. The V end was cut by 4 bases, the J end by 1 base, with 16 bases between. CDR3 length: 16 amino acids. DNA of the CDR3: TGCGCCAGCAGCCCCCGGTTAGCGATAGTCCAAGAGACCCAGTACTTC. Its translation: CASSPRLAIVQETQYF.

The genes are TRBV6-1 and TRBJ2-7, with TRBD1 matching 9 bases. CDR1 MNHNS and CDR2 SASEGT come from the germline V gene. The CDR3 totals 15 residues. Losses at the gene ends were 4 bases for V and 4 bases for J; bases not matched to a gene: 8. CDR3 amino acids: CASSAPDRGLYEQYV. The CDR3 DNA is TGTGCCAGCAGTGCCCCGGACAGGGGACTGTACGAGCAGTACGTC.

This clone is classed as medium-sized by frequency. This chain uses TRBV28 with TRBJ1-1; maybe TRBD1 (5 bases). Germline CDR1 reads MDHEN; CDR2 reads SYDVKM. V was clipped by 3 bases and J by 5 bases, with 16 bases between them. The CDR3 length is 15 residues. The CDR3 nucleotides read TGTGCCAGCAGTTTCCCAATGGTCGGGGGAACTGAAGCTTTCTTT. It specifies CASSFPMVGGTEAFF. Looking up the rest from reference TRBV28 and TRBJ1-1 gives the full variable domain: DVKVTQSSRYLVKRTGEKVFLECVQDMDHENMFWYRQDPGLGLRLIYFSYDVKMKEKGDIPEGYSVSREKKERFSLILESASTNQTSMYLCASSFPMVGGTEAFFGQGTRLTVV.

The chain couples TRBV4-2 to TRBJ2-1; the match to TRBD1 covers 7 bases. The junction had 3 bases not matched to a gene; V was cut back by 4 bases and J by 6 bases. Germline V gene sequence: CDR1 LGHNA, CDR2 YNFKEQ. The CDR3 is 13 amino acids. The DNA for the CDR3 is TGTGCCAGCAGCCCCGGACAGGTCAATGAGCAGTTCTTC. Protein sequence: CASSPGQVNEQFF.

The chain has TRBV5-1 and TRBJ1-1, with 7 bases fitting TRBD1. Germline lookup yields CDR1 SGHRS and CDR2 YFSETQ. The CDR3 loop spans 15 amino acids. With 4 bases clipped from V and 8 bases from J, the junction kept 14 bases outside the gene matches. CDR3 loop: CASSRLTGANPEAFF. In nucleotides, the CDR3 is TGCGCCAGCAGCCGCCTAACAGGGGCGAACCCCGAAGCTTTCTTT.

J is TRBJ2-5 and V is TRBV11-3; 11 bases are shared with TRBD2. This CDR3 is built from 15 residues. The germline gives CDR1 SGHNT, CDR2 YENEEA. V was pared by 3 bases and J by 5 bases, with 5 bases of the junction left unmatched. Written as DNA, the CDR3 is TGTGCCAGCAGCTTTCTAGCGGGGGGCCGGGAGACCCAGTACTTC. Protein: CASSFLAGGRETQYF.

The genes are TRBV9 and TRBJ1-2; D is unresolved. The CDR3 contains 17 residues. In germline, CDR1 is SGDLS, CDR2 YYNGEE. V gave up 4 bases and J gave up 3 bases, with 22 bases separating them. In DNA, the CDR3 is TGTGCCAGCAGCTCCTCCACCGGGGTGGGCAACTACTATGGCTACACCTTC. Translated: CASSSSTGVGNYYGYTF. Full variable domain (outside the CDR3, taken from reference TRBV9 and TRBJ1-2): DSGVTQTPKHLITATGQRVTLRCSPRSGDLSVYWYQQSLDQGLQFLIQYYNGEERAKGNILERFSAQQFPDLHSELNLSSLELGDSALYFCASSSSTGVGNYYGYTFGSGTRLTVV.

The V call is TRBV29-1, the J call TRBJ2-2, with 8 bases that match TRBD2. The CDR3 length is 14 residues. J lost 7 bases, V lost 4 bases, and 8 bases had no gene match. The germline gives CDR1 SQVTM, CDR2 ANQGSEA. The CDR3 nucleotides read TGCAGCGTTGGTCCAGCGGGGGTCATCGGGGAGCTGTTTTTT. This translates into CSVGPAGVIGELFF.

The chain carries TRBV4-2 and TRBJ2-1, with D tentatively TRBD2 (7 bases). V shed 2 bases and J shed 5 bases, with 13 bases lying between them. The germline V gene encodes CDR1 LGHNA and CDR2 YNFKEQ. This CDR3 region has 15 residues. The CDR3, as DNA: TGTGCCAGCAGCCAACTGGGGGGGCCTAACAATGAGCAGTTCTTC. The encoded protein is CASSQLGGPNNEQFF.

The chain joins TRBV5-1 to TRBJ2-3; a weak D match, TRBD2 (6 bases). CDR1 and CDR2 (germline): SGHRS, YFSETQ. Trimming cost V 3 bases and J 5 bases, with 13 bases left between them. The CDR3 runs 14 residues. DNA for the CDR3: TGCGCCAGCAGCTCCGGACCAGCGGGAGATACGCAGTATTTT. Translating it yields CASSSGPAGDTQYF.

This chain uses TRBV19 with TRBJ2-1, with 10 bases fitting TRBD2. Losses at the gene ends were 6 bases for V and 6 bases for J; bases not matched to a gene: 5. In germline, CDR1 is LNHDA, CDR2 SQIVND (reference sequence). The CDR3 is 14 amino acids. DNA for the CDR3: TGTGCCAGTAGGACCGGGACTAGCGCCAATGAGCAGTTCTTC. This encodes CASRTGTSANEQFF.

The chain joins TRBV10-3 to TRBJ1-2; D is ambiguous. CDR3 length: 10 residues. Trimming removed 11 bases at V and 6 bases at J, with 10 bases between. In germline, CDR1 is ENHRY, CDR2 SYGVKD. CDR3 amino acids: CAAGDNGYTF. As DNA, the CDR3 is TGTGCCGCCGGAGATAATGGCTACACCTTC.

The V call is TRBV9, the J call TRBJ1-1; D possibly corresponds to TRBD1 (5 bases). The germline gives CDR1 SGDLS, CDR2 YYNGEE. Between the trimmed V and J ends, which lost 3 bases and 4 bases, there was a span of 7 bases. This CDR3 spans 12 amino acids. The CDR3 reads CASSGGGTEAFF. CDR3 DNA: TGTGCCAGCAGCGGGGGGGGCACTGAAGCTTTCTTT.